Each of the 22 T cell receptor beta chains below was sequenced from the same sample in a study of T cell responses to AZD1222 COVID-19 vaccine. Measured with immunoSEQ multiplex PCR; TCRdb has only the in-frame clones, and not every one. This table holds tens of thousands of clones, approximately 90% found once. The sample here was peripheral blood, taken 28 days after the second AZD1222 dose. The source is an adult who received the AZD1222 COVID-19 vaccine.

V is TRBV7-9 and J is TRBJ2-3, with D possibly being TRBD1 (7 bases). In germline, CDR1 is SEHNR, CDR2 FQNEAQ (reference sequence). V gave up 4 bases and J gave up 5 bases, with 10 bases separating them. The CDR3 runs to 13 residues. For the CDR3, the DNA is TGTGCCAGCAGCTCCCAGGGGGGAGATACGCAGTATTTT. Residues: CASSSQGGDTQYF.

This chain connects TRBV7-9 to TRBJ1-5, with no clear D. CDR1 and CDR2 from the germline V gene are SEHNR and FQNEAQ (reference sequence). This CDR3 has 14 amino acids. Deletions cut 4 bases from V and 6 bases from J, with 13 bases between. CDR3 loop: CASSSLQGIQPQHF. Written as DNA, the CDR3 is TGTGCCAGCAGCTCCCTGCAAGGGATTCAGCCCCAGCATTTT. Filled out from reference TRBV7-9 and TRBJ1-5, the complete variable domain reads DTGVSQNPRHKITKRGQNVTFRCDPISEHNRLYWYRQTLGQGPEFLTYFQNEAQLEKSRLLSDRFSAERPKGSFSTLEIQRTEQGDSAMYLCASSSLQGIQPQHFGDGTRLSIL.

The chain couples TRBV2 to TRBJ1-6, with D maybe TRBD1 (6 bases). This CDR3 comprises 14 residues. V lost 7 bases, J lost 14 bases, and 21 bases lay in between. Germline loops: CDR1 SNHLY, CDR2 FYNNEI. CDR3: CASTPIEGGSALHF. CDR3 in DNA: TGTGCCAGCACCCCAATCGAGGGGGGAAGCGCCCTCCACTTT. The whole variable domain, filled in from reference TRBV2 and TRBJ1-6, reads EPEVTQTPSHQVTQMGQEVILRCVPISNHLYFYWYRQILGQKVEFLVSFYNNEISEKSEIFDDQFSVERPDGSNFTLKIRSTKLEDSAMYFCASTPIEGGSALHFGNGTRLTVT.

This clone was counted between two and nine times. The CDR3 sequence is CASSFGTGELGNTIYF. The CDR3 DNA is TGCGCCAGCAGCTTCGGGACAGGGGAACTGGGAAACACCATATATTTT. V and J are TRBV4-1 and TRBJ1-3; 10 positions match TRBD1. The CDR3 sequence is 16 residues long. With V trimmed by 5 bases and J by 4 bases, 8 bases remained unmatched. Germline V gene lookup returns CDR1 MGHRA and CDR2 YSYEKL.

This clone was counted a single time. V and J are TRBV19 and TRBJ1-2, with D uncertain. The CDR3 consists of 14 residues. The V gene lost 2 bases and the J gene lost 1 base, with 8 bases spanning the gap. Germline-derived CDR1 and CDR2 are LNHDA and SQIVND (reference sequence). The DNA for the CDR3 is TGTGCCAGTAGTATAAATTACGGTAACTATGGCTACACCTTC. Translating gives CASSINYGNYGYTF. Full variable domain (outside the CDR3, taken from reference TRBV19 and TRBJ1-2): DGGITQSPKYLFRKEGQNVTLSCEQNLNHDAMYWYRQDPGQGLRLIYYSQIVNDFQKGDIAEGYSVSREKKESFPLTVTSAQKNPTAFYLCASSINYGNYGYTFGSGTRLTVV.

The rearrangement joins TRBV7-3 to TRBJ1-6, with a tentative D call TRBD1 (5 bases). The CDR3 has 15 residues. From germline, CDR1 is SGHTA and CDR2 FQGTGA. Between the trimmed V and J ends, which lost 2 bases and 6 bases, there was a span of 11 bases. This CDR3 is CASSLGGGSNSPLHF. The CDR3 DNA is TGTGCCAGCAGCTTAGGGGGGGGAAGTAATTCACCCCTCCACTTT. The variable domain in full, completed from reference TRBV7-3 and TRBJ1-6, reads GAGVSQTPSNKVTEKGKYVELRCDPISGHTALYWYRQSLGQGPEFLIYFQGTGAADDSGLPNDRFFAVRPEGSVSTLKIQRTERGDSAVYLCASSLGGGSNSPLHFGNGTRLTVT.

V is TRBV28 and J is TRBJ2-7; possibly TRBD1 or TRBD2 for D (6 bases each). Germline V lookup: CDR1 MDHEN, CDR2 SYDVKM. This CDR3 spans 14 amino acids. Trimming removed 5 bases at V and 4 bases at J, with 15 bases between. CDR3 loop: CASSEWGARYEQYF. CDR3 bases: TGTGCCAGCAGTGAGTGGGGGGCTAGGTACGAGCAGTACTTC. Full variable domain (outside the CDR3, taken from reference TRBV28 and TRBJ2-7): DVKVTQSSRYLVKRTGEKVFLECVQDMDHENMFWYRQDPGLGLRLIYFSYDVKMKEKGDIPEGYSVSREKKERFSLILESASTNQTSMYLCASSEWGARYEQYFGPGTRLTVT.

The chain is built from TRBV28 and TRBJ1-4; D perhaps matches TRBD1 (5 bases). The CDR3 runs 15 residues. Trimming took off 11 bases at V and 3 bases at J, with 19 bases between the two ends. CDR1 is MDHEN and CDR2 is SYDVKM in the germline V gene. CDR3 DNA: TGTGCCGCTCAGACCCCGGGGGGGGCTAATGAAAAACTGTTTTTT. This gives the protein CAAQTPGGANEKLFF. The full variable domain, in which reference TRBV28 and TRBJ1-4 provide the parts outside the CDR3, is DVKVTQSSRYLVKRTGEKVFLECVQDMDHENMFWYRQDPGLGLRLIYFSYDVKMKEKGDIPEGYSVSREKKERFSLILESASTNQTSMYLCAAQTPGGANEKLFFGSGTQLSVL.

This clone was seen only once. The rearrangement links TRBV19 to TRBJ2-3; 11 bases are shared with TRBD2. The CDR3 sequence is 16 residues long. In germline, CDR1 is LNHDA, CDR2 SQIVND (reference sequence). V lost 5 bases to trimming and J lost 3 bases; unmatched junction nucleotides: 7. CDR3 protein: CASSLIAGGRTDTQYF. The CDR3 region has the DNA TGTGCCAGTAGTTTGATAGCGGGAGGGAGAACAGATACGCAGTATTTT.

The chain joins TRBV19 to TRBJ2-7; the match to TRBD1 covers 9 bases. CDR1 is LNHDA and CDR2 is SQIVND in the germline V gene (reference sequence). Trimming cost V 3 bases and J 3 bases; bases outside gene matches: 6. The CDR3 contains 15 residues. In nucleotides, the CDR3 is TGTGCCAGTAGTATTGGGGACAGGGCCATCTACGAGCAGTACTTC. Translating gives CASSIGDRAIYEQYF.

In DNA, the CDR3 is TGTGCCGCTGGGACTAGCGGCGGGAAGACCCAGTACTTC. Residues: CAAGTSGGKTQYF. The gene calls are TRBV19 and TRBJ2-5; 11 bases are a match to TRBD2. The CDR3 covers 13 residues. V trimming: 11 bases; J trimming: 6 bases; junction bases outside the gene matches: 8. Germline V lookup: CDR1 LNHDA, CDR2 SQIVND (reference sequence). The full variable domain, completed using reference TRBV19 and TRBJ2-5, is DGGITQSPKYLFRKEGQNVTLSCEQNLNHDAMYWYRQDPGQGLRLIYYSQIVNDFQKGDIAEGYSVSREKKESFPLTVTSAQKNPTAFYLCAAGTSGGKTQYFGPGTRLLVL.

The chain combines TRBV10-2 with TRBJ2-7, with D tentatively TRBD1 (6 bases). With 8 bases removed from V and 1 base from J, the gap between germline ends came to 9 bases. This CDR3 is built from 12 residues. Germline V lookup: CDR1 WSHSY, CDR2 SAAADI. CDR3 nucleotides: TGCGCCAGCCTTGACAGGTCCTACGAGCAGTACTTC. Its protein is CASLDRSYEQYF.

This clone appeared a single time. The chain couples TRBV4-2 to TRBJ1-1; 8 bases match TRBD1. V was pared by 0 bases and J by 1 base, with 7 bases of the junction left unmatched. CDR1 and CDR2 from the germline V gene are LGHNA and YNFKEQ. CDR3 length: 17 residues. CDR3 nucleotide sequence: TGTGCCAGCAGCCAAGATCTCCTAGACAGGGGGAACACTGAAGCTTTCTTT. Protein sequence: CASSQDLLDRGNTEAFF.

The chain links TRBV4-1 to TRBJ2-5, with 9 nucleotides matching TRBD2. V lost 1 base, J lost 5 bases, and 5 bases stayed unmatched. The germline V gene encodes CDR1 MGHRA and CDR2 YSYEKL. The CDR3 has 15 residues. The CDR3 here is CASSQGGLAGETQYF. The CDR3 DNA follows: TGCGCCAGCAGCCAAGGTGGCCTAGCGGGGGAGACCCAGTACTTC.

The genes are TRBV5-4 and TRBJ1-2; TRBD1 is a possible D gene (5 bases). The germline CDR1 and CDR2 sequences are SGHNT and YYREEE (reference sequence). The CDR3 totals 13 residues. V was trimmed by 5 bases and J by 8 bases, leaving 16 bases between them. DNA of the CDR3: TGTGCCAGCAGTTGGGACCTCATCGGAGGCTACACCTTC. It is translated as CASSWDLIGGYTF.

The chain combines TRBV28 with TRBJ2-5; D gene uncertain. V gave up 4 bases and J gave up 2 bases, with 14 bases separating them. Per germline, CDR1 MDHEN and CDR2 SYDVKM. The length of the CDR3 is 15 residues. The CDR3 sequence: CASSSEAVLQETQYF. The CDR3 DNA sequence: TGTGCCAGCAGTTCCGAAGCAGTACTACAAGAGACCCAGTACTTC.

The V gene is TRBV2, the J gene TRBJ2-1; 12 bases map to TRBD2. J lost 8 bases, V lost 5 bases, and 7 bases had no gene match. CDR1 is SNHLY, CDR2 FYNNEI, per germline. The length of the CDR3 is 15 residues. CDR3 amino acids: CASSLTSGRIDEQFF. The CDR3 DNA is TGTGCCAGCAGTCTGACTAGCGGGAGAATCGATGAGCAGTTCTTC.

The chain joins TRBV7-2 to TRBJ1-5; TRBD1 might be the D (5 bases). The CDR3 is 14 residues long. With 2 bases removed from V and 2 bases from J, the gap between germline ends came to 7 bases. From germline, CDR1 is SGHTA and CDR2 FQGNSA. CDR3 coding DNA: TGTGCCAGCAGCTTAAGAGGGGGCAATCAGCCCCAGCATTTT. Encoded protein: CASSLRGGNQPQHF.

The gene calls are TRBV28 and TRBJ2-5; 11 nucleotides align to TRBD1. The CDR3 loop spans 15 amino acids. V lost 6 bases to trimming and J lost 2 bases; unmatched junction nucleotides: 5. Germline V CDR1 and CDR2: MDHEN, SYDVKM. In DNA, the CDR3 is TGTGCCAGCAGCCGGGACAGGGGGTATCAAGAGACCCAGTACTTC. Translation gives CASSRDRGYQETQYF.

The chain has TRBV19 and TRBJ2-5, with D perhaps matching TRBD1 (5 bases). The CDR3 has 13 residues. Looked up from germline, CDR1 is LNHDA and CDR2 is SQIVND (reference sequence). V dropped 4 bases and J dropped 2 bases, with 8 bases sitting between them. The CDR3 nucleotides read TGTGCCAGTAGTACGACAGTTCAAGAGACCCAGTACTTC. Encoded protein: CASSTTVQETQYF.

The rearrangement uses TRBV27 and TRBJ1-5; the D gene is possibly TRBD1 (5 bases). Germline loops: CDR1 MNHEY, CDR2 SMNVEV (reference sequence). V dropped 4 bases and J dropped 3 bases, with 13 bases sitting between them. The CDR3 loop spans 15 amino acids. The CDR3 spells CASSSLDRVNQPQHF. As DNA, the CDR3 is TGTGCCAGCAGTTCCCTCGACAGAGTCAATCAGCCCCAGCATTTT.

The chain combines TRBV11-2 with TRBJ1-2; tentatively, D is TRBD1 (5 bases). The CDR3 totals 14 residues. V was cut by 1 base and J by 2 bases, with 8 bases left in between. Germline V lookup: CDR1 SGHAT, CDR2 FQNNGV. This CDR3 reads CASSLAGGNYGYTF. The CDR3 DNA is TGTGCCAGCAGCTTAGCGGGGGGAAACTATGGCTACACCTTC.